What follows are 13 T cell receptor beta chains derived from one specimen sequenced in a study of blood T cell repertoires in COVID-19. Generated by immunoSEQ multiplex PCR, the TCRdb table keeps only in-frame clones and is missing some. Among fewer than 200,000 clones, roughly four fifths were seen once, and the ten largest hold about an eighth. Sequencing was performed on PBMCs or T cells enriched from blood (not recorded which). The receptor set was obtained from a man between 50 and 59 years old who had recovered from COVID-19.

Of note for this clone: The germline gene is not matched at one end of the junction; a read error may be the cause. The rearrangement links TRBV9 to TRBJ1-1; TRBD1 agrees at 8 bases. Germline lookup yields CDR1 SGDLS and CDR2 YYNGEE. The CDR3 runs to 14 residues. The CDR3 coding sequence is TGTGCCAGCAGCGTTTCTCAGGGGGCCACTGAAACTTTCTTT. Its translation is CASSVSQGATETFF.

The rearrangement uses TRBV19 and TRBJ1-5, with 8 positions matching TRBD1. Germline CDR1 is LNHDA and CDR2 is SQIVND (reference sequence). Unmatched junction bases numbered 4, after V lost 8 bases and J lost 1 base. The CDR3 runs to 14 residues. In nucleotides, the CDR3 is TGTGCCAGTCGGACAGGGTTAAGCAATCAGCCCCAGCATTTT. Encoded protein: CASRTGLSNQPQHF. The variable domain in full, with the rest retrieved from reference TRBV19 and TRBJ1-5, is DGGITQSPKYLFRKEGQNVTLSCEQNLNHDAMYWYRQDPGQGLRLIYYSQIVNDFQKGDIAEGYSVSREKKESFPLTVTSAQKNPTAFYLCASRTGLSNQPQHFGDGTRLSIL.

V is TRBV18 and J is TRBJ1-3; TRBD1 matches at 10 bases. Unmatched junction bases numbered 12, after V lost 2 bases and J lost 8 bases. This CDR3 has 17 amino acids. Germline values: CDR1 KGHSH, CDR2 LQKENI. The DNA of the CDR3 is TGTGCCAGCTCACCATCACTGACAGGGGGCAGGATCGACACCATATATTTT. Protein product: CASSPSLTGGRIDTIYF.

This clone was counted a single time. This chain links TRBV9 with TRBJ2-7; TRBD2 aligns across 11 bases. CDR1 SGDLS and CDR2 YYNGEE come from the germline V gene. After removal of 0 bases from V and 7 bases from J, the junction contained 3 bases not matched to a gene. The CDR3 consists of 14 residues. The CDR3 DNA follows: TGTGCCAGCAGCGTAGCCCCTAGCGGGGGGGAGCAGTACTTC. Translated, it gives CASSVAPSGGEQYF.

The chain carries TRBV7-8 and TRBJ1-5; maybe TRBD1 (5 bases). The CDR3 totals 17 residues. V was shortened by 4 bases and J by 1 base, with 17 bases between the two germline ends. CDR1 and CDR2 (germline): SGHVS, FQNEAQ. CDR3 sequence reads: CASSSNSAGRSNQPQHF. CDR3 nucleotides: TGTGCCAGCAGCTCGAATTCGGCAGGGAGGAGCAATCAGCCCCAGCATTTT.

This chain joins TRBV7-6 and TRBJ2-1; perhaps TRBD2 as D (6 bases). CDR1 is SGHVS, CDR2 FNYEAQ, per germline. The CDR3 has 15 residues. Trimming stripped 1 base from V and 5 bases from J, with 12 bases between. CDR3 coding DNA: TGTGCCAGCAGCTTAGATTCAGGCGGGAACAATGAGCAGTTCTTC. Protein product: CASSLDSGGNNEQFF.

Here the CDR3 reads CASSPGVRLEQYF. The DNA for the CDR3 is TGTGCCAGCAGTCCCGGTGTTCGTCTGGAGCAGTACTTC. This rearrangement joins TRBV6-5 to TRBJ2-7, with D hard to call. The V gene lost 5 bases and the J gene lost 7 bases, with 15 bases spanning the gap. This CDR3 is 13 amino acids long. Germline V gives CDR1 MNHEY, CDR2 SVGAGI.

The V call is TRBV29-1, the J call TRBJ2-5, with D tentatively TRBD2 (7 bases). The CDR3 is 15 residues long. Trimming took 4 bases from V and 1 from J, leaving 16 bases between them. In germline, CDR1 is SQVTM, CDR2 ANQGSEA. CDR3 protein: CSVVGGRGSQETQYF. In DNA, the CDR3 is TGCAGCGTTGTTGGGGGGCGGGGGTCCCAAGAGACCCAGTACTTC.

The rearrangement links TRBV7-2 to TRBJ2-1; 7 nucleotides match TRBD1. CDR1 is SGHTA and CDR2 is FQGNSA in the germline V gene. The CDR3 is made up of 15 amino acids. Trimming cost V 1 base and J 6 bases; bases outside gene matches: 6. CDR3 DNA sequence: TGTGCCAGCAGCTTAGGACAGGGTAGAGGCAATGAGCAGTTCTTC. Translation: CASSLGQGRGNEQFF.

The chain uses TRBV5-1 and TRBJ1-5; no definite D call. There are 14 residues in the CDR3. CDR1 is SGHRS and CDR2 is YFSETQ in the germline V gene. V was clipped by 2 bases and J by 0 bases, with 6 bases between them. DNA for the CDR3: TGCGCCAGCAGCTTTGACTTTAGCAATCAGCCCCAGCATTTT. Its protein product is CASSFDFSNQPQHF.

The chain combines TRBV10-3 with TRBJ1-4; no clear D gene. Germline-derived CDR1 and CDR2 are ENHRY and SYGVKD. This CDR3 has 13 amino acids. The ends were cut back, 3 bases at V and 2 bases at J, with 4 bases in the middle. The CDR3 loop reads CAISESTNEKLFF. CDR3 nucleotide sequence: TGTGCCATCAGTGAATCGACTAATGAAAAACTGTTTTTT.

This chain joins TRBV5-1 and TRBJ1-2; D is unclear. CDR1 is SGHRS, CDR2 YFSETQ, per germline. This CDR3 has 14 residues. Deletions cut 0 bases from V and 10 bases from J, with 16 bases between. CDR3 protein: CASSLGSNPSPYTF. The CDR3 DNA reads as TGCGCCAGCAGCTTGGGCTCTAACCCTTCTCCCTACACCTTC.

The chain carries TRBV4-1 and TRBJ1-4; 8 bases fit TRBD1. From germline, CDR1 is MGHRA and CDR2 YSYEKL. The V and J ends lost 1 base and 6 bases, in that order; junction bases with no gene match: 7. This CDR3 is built from 16 residues. CDR3 amino acids: CASSQGLRGHDEKLFF. The CDR3 DNA reads TGCGCCAGCAGCCAAGGTCTCAGGGGGCACGATGAAAAACTGTTTTTT.